This T cell receptor beta chain was captured in a study of blood T cells in healthy people across ages. Study-level results: Diversity was estimated from one million T cells, and these estimates were considered underestimates.

Regarding this clonotype: The antigen is undetermined.

Alongside a J-beta primer mix, a sample-barcoded 5' primer served in a second PCR lasting 7 to 11 cycles. TCRdb ran MiXCR on the 5' RACE reads and lists one entry per CDR3 protein. This table holds 1.5 million to 2 million distinct CDR3 sequences, about 39% found once. Trimming cost V 5 bases and J 2 bases, with 20 bases left between them. Germline loops: CDR1 SGHTS, CDR2 YDEGEE. The CDR3 is made up of 16 amino acids. The chain has TRBV5-8 and TRBJ2-7; D possibly corresponds to TRBD2 (7 bases). Material: blood. The receptor comes from a human donor in good health. CDR3 sequence (DNA): TGTGCCAGCAGTCGAATGTACGGGGGGCTCCCCTACGAGCAGTACTTC. This encodes CASSRMYGGLPYEQYF. The full variable domain, completed using reference TRBV5-8 and TRBJ2-7, is EAGVTQSPTHLIKTRGQQATLRCSPISGHTSVYWYQQALGLGLQFLLWYDEGEERNRGNFPPRFSGRQFPNYSSELNVNALELEDSALYLCASSRMYGGLPYEQYFGPGTRLTVT.